The rows below give T cell receptor beta chains drawn from one sample of a study of early T cells in non-severe SARS-CoV-2 infection. TCRdb reprocessed the 5' RACE reads via MiXCR and lists one record per CDR3 protein. The table shows about 52,000 distinct CDR3 sequences, with roughly 8.2% occurring only once. The source material was whole blood. These receptors were taken from an adult who was a healthcare worker with PCR-confirmed SARS-CoV-2 infection or an uninfected control (not recorded which). The CDR3 runs from the conserved cysteine through the conserved F or W. Fields, in order: V gene, clone size, D gene, J gene, CDR3 DNA, CDR3 protein. A D gene is named only where the DNA matches it firmly. Clone size, where shown, is once, few, many, or a class for clones that have expanded.

>TRBV2|few|TRBD1|TRBJ1-5
TGTGCCAGCACCCGAGCGCCGGGACAGGGAAGCAATCAGCCCCAGCATTTT
CASTRAPGQGSNQPQHF
>TRBV19|many|NA|TRBJ2-1
TGTGCCAGTTCCCAGACGGGATTGGAGGCGGCTGAGCAGTTCTTC
CASSQTGLEAAEQFF
>TRBV3-1|NA|NA|TRBJ1-3
TGTGCCAGCAGCCAATTTACGGGAAACACCATATATTTT
CASSQFTGNTIYF
>TRBV20-1|NA|NA|TRBJ2-3
TGCAGTGCTAGAGAGACTAGCACAGATACGCAGTATTTT
CSARETSTDTQYF
>TRBV25-1|NA|NA|TRBJ2-6
TGTGCCAGCAGTTTAACCCGGGACCCAACCTCTGGGGCCAACGTCCTGACTTTC
CASSLTRDPTSGANVLTF
>TRBV29-1|NA|TRBD2|TRBJ2-7
TGCAGCGTTGAAGATCTAGGACTAGCGGGAGCTTACGAGCAGTACTTC
CSVEDLGLAGAYEQYF
>TRBV12-3/TRBV12-4|many|TRBD2|TRBJ2-1
TGTGCCAGCAGCACGACTAGCGGGGGTTACAATGAGCAGTTCTTC
CASSTTSGGYNEQFF
>TRBV6-1|few|NA|TRBJ2-7
TGTGCCAGCAGTGCCCACAGGAATCCAATAAGCTACGAGCAGTACTTC
CASSAHRNPISYEQYF
>TRBV3-1|NA|NA|TRBJ1-6
TGTGCCAGCAGCCAAGACTGGGGTTCACCCCTCCACTTT
CASSQDWGSPLHF
>TRBV11-2|NA|NA|TRBJ2-7
TGTGCCAGCGGCCAGGGGGGGGCTGCCTACGAGCAGTACTTC
CASGQGGAAYEQYF
>TRBV2|many|NA|TRBJ2-7
TGTGCCAGCAGTGAAGCGCGGTACGCCTACGAGCAGTACTTC
CASSEARYAYEQYF
>TRBV2|few|TRBD1|TRBJ2-7
TGTGCCAGCAGTGCCGGGGACAGGGTCATCTACGAGCAGTACTTC
CASSAGDRVIYEQYF
>TRBV7-3|medium-sized|NA|TRBJ2-7
TGTGCCAGCAGCTTAAATCCGGGAGTAGGCGAGCAGTACTTC
CASSLNPGVGEQYF
>TRBV10-1|few|TRBD1|TRBJ2-5
TGCGCCAGCAGTGAGTTAAGGGACAGGCAAGAGACCCAGTACTTC
CASSELRDRQETQYF
>TRBV5-1|NA|NA|TRBJ1-2
TGCGCCAGCAGCCCATCAACAGTTAACTATGGCTACACCTTC
CASSPSTVNYGYTF
>TRBV5-5|many|NA|TRBJ2-2
TGTGCCAGCAGCCCCGATAGGGAGCTGTTTTTT
CASSPDRELFF
>TRBV30|many|NA|TRBJ1-2
TGTGCCTGGAGTGCCAGGGGACAAGGAGGCTACACCTTC
CAWSARGQGGYTF
>TRBV12-3/TRBV12-4|many|NA|TRBJ1-2
TGTGCCAGCAGCCCCCCAGGGTTGAGTGGCTACACCTTC
CASSPPGLSGYTF
>TRBV12-3/TRBV12-4|few|NA|TRBJ1-3
TGTGCCAGCAGTGACCAGGGACAAATTTCTGGAAACACCATATATTTT
CASSDQGQISGNTIYF
>TRBV6-2/TRBV6-3|few|NA|TRBJ2-7
TGTGCCAGCAGTTACGCGGGGGCGACCTACGAGCAGTACTTC
CASSYAGATYEQYF
>TRBV4-2|many|NA|TRBJ1-1
TGTGCCAGCAGCCAAGCGGCCGGTCAGGGCACTGAAGCTTTCTTT
CASSQAAGQGTEAFF
>TRBV13|many|NA|TRBJ1-6
TGTGCCAGCAGCTTGCAGGGAGGAGGATCACCCCTCCACTTT
CASSLQGGGSPLHF
>TRBV28|NA|NA|TRBJ2-2
TGTGCCAGCATCGCGGGGCCTTGGACCGGGGAGCTGTTTTTT
CASIAGPWTGELFF
>TRBV19|few|NA|TRBJ2-5
TGTGCCAGTAGCCGAACTGGACAGAGGGGAAAAGAGACCCAGTACTTC
CASSRTGQRGKETQYF
>TRBV20-1|few|NA|TRBJ2-7
TGCAGTGCTAGCTTACCTTCCCTATCCGAGCAGTACTTC
CSASLPSLSEQYF
>TRBV29-1|few|TRBD2|TRBJ2-3
TGCAGCGTTGTCCGGGCGGGAGTTTATACAGATACGCAGTATTTT
CSVVRAGVYTDTQYF
>TRBV11-2|NA|TRBD1|TRBJ1-5
TGTGCCAGCAGCTTACAGGGGGCGAATCAGCCCCAGCATTTT
CASSLQGANQPQHF
>TRBV18|many|NA|TRBJ2-7
TGTGCCAGCTCACCAGGACAGTTTCGGCAGTACTTC
CASSPGQFRQYF
>TRBV20-1|NA|NA|TRBJ2-6
TGCAGTGCTAGGCCTCGGGACTCTGGGGCCAACGTCCTGACTTTC
CSARPRDSGANVLTF